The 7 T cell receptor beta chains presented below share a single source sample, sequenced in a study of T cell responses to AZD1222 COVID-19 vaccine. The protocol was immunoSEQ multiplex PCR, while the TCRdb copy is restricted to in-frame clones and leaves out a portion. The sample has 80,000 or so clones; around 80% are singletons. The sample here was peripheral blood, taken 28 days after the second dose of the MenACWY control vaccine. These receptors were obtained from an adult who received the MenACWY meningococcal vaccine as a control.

The CDR3 is CASKGATNEKLFF. In DNA, the CDR3 is TGTGCCAGCAAGGGAGCAACTAATGAAAAACTGTTTTTT. The V and J genes are TRBV12-3 or TRBV12-4 and TRBJ1-4; D gene unclear. V lost 7 bases, J lost 0 bases, and 6 bases lay in between. The length of the CDR3 is 13 residues.

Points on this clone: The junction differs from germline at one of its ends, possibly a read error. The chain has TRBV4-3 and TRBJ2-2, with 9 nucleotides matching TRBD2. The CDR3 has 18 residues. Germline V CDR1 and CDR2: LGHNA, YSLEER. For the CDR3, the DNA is TGCGCCCGCAGCCCCCGGGGAGCGGGGGGCGGGAGCGCCGGGGAGCTGTTTTTT. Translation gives CARSPRGAGGGSAGELFF.

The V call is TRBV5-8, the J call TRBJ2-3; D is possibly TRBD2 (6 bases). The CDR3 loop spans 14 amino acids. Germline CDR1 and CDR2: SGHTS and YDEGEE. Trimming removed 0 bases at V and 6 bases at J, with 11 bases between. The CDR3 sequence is CASSLEGRGDTQYF. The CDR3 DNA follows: TGTGCCAGCAGCTTGGAAGGTCGGGGGGATACGCAGTATTTT.

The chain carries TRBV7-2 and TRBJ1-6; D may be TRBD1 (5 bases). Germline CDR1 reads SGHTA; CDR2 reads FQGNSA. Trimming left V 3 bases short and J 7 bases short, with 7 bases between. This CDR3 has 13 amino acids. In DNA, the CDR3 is TGTGCCAGCAGCTTGGACAAAAATTCACCCCTCCACTTT. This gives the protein CASSLDKNSPLHF.

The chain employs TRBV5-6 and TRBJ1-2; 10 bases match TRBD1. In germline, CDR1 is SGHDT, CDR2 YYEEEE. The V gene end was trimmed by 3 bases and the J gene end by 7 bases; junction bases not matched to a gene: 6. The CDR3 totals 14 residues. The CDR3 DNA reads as TGTGCCAGCAGCTCCGACAGGGGGCTGACTGGCTACACCTTC. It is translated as CASSSDRGLTGYTF.

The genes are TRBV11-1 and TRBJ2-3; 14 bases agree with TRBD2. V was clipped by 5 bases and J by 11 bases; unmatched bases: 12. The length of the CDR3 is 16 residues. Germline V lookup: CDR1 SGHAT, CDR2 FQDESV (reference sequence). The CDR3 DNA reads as TGTGCCAGCAGCAGAGGGACTAGCGGGGGACCCCGGTGGCAGTATTTT. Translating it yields CASSRGTSGGPRWQYF.

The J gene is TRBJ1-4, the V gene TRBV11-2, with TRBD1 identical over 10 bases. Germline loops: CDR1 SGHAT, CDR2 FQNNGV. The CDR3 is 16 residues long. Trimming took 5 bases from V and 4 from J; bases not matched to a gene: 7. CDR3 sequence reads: CASSTGTGAFNEKLFF. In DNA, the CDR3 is TGTGCCAGCAGCACCGGGACAGGGGCCTTTAATGAAAAACTGTTTTTT.